This TCR beta chain stems from a study of cytomegalovirus exposure and HLA in healthy donors. The primer mix had 60 Vbeta and 13 Jbeta primers. Profiling relied on immunoSEQ multiplex PCR, and the TCRdb table lists in-frame clones only, not all of them. The sample has roughly 120,000 clones; around 73% are singletons. This clone was counted a few times. Germline-derived CDR1 and CDR2 are SGDLS and YYNGEE. Trimming took off 3 bases at V and 9 bases at J, with 30 bases between the two ends. This CDR3 comprises 18 residues. The sample consisted of PBMCs. The genes are TRBV9 and TRBJ2-5, with D tentatively TRBD1 (7 bases). This TCR was sampled from a man between 60 and 75 years old in good health and CMV-seropositive. The CDR3 DNA is TGTGCCAGCAGCGGTAAAGCGAGAACCCGGAGGGGGCAACAGGCCCAGTACTTC. Encoded protein: CASSGKARTRRGQQAQYF.